The 22 T cell receptor beta chains below all came from one sample that was sequenced in a study of blood T cell repertoires in COVID-19. Sequencing used immunoSEQ multiplex PCR; TCRdb keeps in-frame clones, though not all of them. The repertoire includes roughly 410,000 clones, approximately 90% of them detected once, and about 1.4% sits in the top ten. Sequencing was performed on peripheral blood. The source is a woman aged 35 to 49 with COVID-19, enrolled during active disease.

The chain links TRBV12-3 or TRBV12-4 to TRBJ1-1; D is undetermined. CDR3 length: 13 amino acids. Trimming removed 5 bases from V and 5 bases from J, with 12 bases in between. Here the CDR3 DNA reads TGTGCCAGCAGTCTCTACGGGTGGACTGAAGCTTTCTTT. This encodes CASSLYGWTEAFF.

The chain employs TRBV5-6 and TRBJ2-6, with D possibly TRBD2 on 6 matching bases. Germline V lookup: CDR1 SGHDT, CDR2 YYEEEE. V was cut by 6 bases and J by 0 bases, with 13 bases left in between. The CDR3 is 16 residues long. The CDR3 protein is CASTRDPGSGANVLTF. The CDR3 DNA is TGTGCCAGCACGCGGGACCCCGGCTCTGGGGCCAACGTCCTGACTTTC.

The chain combines TRBV5-6 with TRBJ1-2; D ambiguous. Trimming took 5 bases from V and 0 from J, leaving 17 bases between them. Germline lookup yields CDR1 SGHDT and CDR2 YYEEEE. The CDR3 contains 16 residues. The CDR3 nucleotides are TGTGCCAGCAGGTTGATAGCCGATACCTCTAACTATGGCTACACCTTC. The encoded protein is CASRLIADTSNYGYTF.

CDR3 sequence reads: CAWSVAGTGNTIYF. In nucleotides, the CDR3 is TGTGCCTGGAGTGTGGCGGGGACTGGAAACACCATATATTTT. The V and J genes are TRBV30 and TRBJ1-3; D is ambiguous. The V end lost 0 bases, the J end lost 2 bases, and 8 bases lay between the germline ends. The CDR3 totals 14 residues. Germline-derived CDR1 and CDR2 are GTSNPN and SVGIG (reference sequence).

V gene TRBV28 combines with J gene TRBJ2-7; perhaps TRBD1 as D (5 bases). With 3 bases removed from V and 7 bases from J, the gap between germline ends came to 16 bases. Germline values: CDR1 MDHEN, CDR2 SYDVKM. The CDR3 extends over 14 amino acids. CDR3 sequence: CASSFRARVWEQYF. The CDR3 region has the DNA TGTGCCAGCAGTTTCAGGGCCCGAGTGTGGGAGCAGTACTTC.

The V and J genes are TRBV5-1 and TRBJ2-1, with a tentative D call TRBD2 (6 bases). This CDR3 comprises 16 residues. V was cut by 4 bases and J by 0 bases, with 14 bases left in between. Germline CDR1 and CDR2: SGHRS and YFSETQ. The CDR3 DNA follows: TGCGCCAGCAGCCTAGACGGGGGAAGCTCCTACAATGAGCAGTTCTTC. Residues: CASSLDGGSSYNEQFF.

The gene calls are TRBV6-5 and TRBJ1-4; a weak D match, TRBD1 (6 bases). V gave up 6 bases and J gave up 8 bases, with 19 bases separating them. The CDR3 runs 15 residues. Germline V gene lookup returns CDR1 MNHEY and CDR2 SVGAGI. CDR3 amino acids: CASSPSGGAQEKLFF. CDR3 in DNA: TGTGCCAGCAGCCCATCCGGGGGGGCGCAAGAAAAACTGTTTTTT.

The V gene is TRBV6-2 or TRBV6-3, the J gene TRBJ1-6, with no clear D. With 4 bases removed from V and 9 bases from J, the gap between germline ends came to 13 bases. The CDR3 consists of 14 residues. The germline V gene has CDR1 MNHEY and CDR2 SVGEGT. In nucleotides, the CDR3 is TGTGCCAGCAGTTTAGGTGGGCTTGGTTCACCCCTCCACTTT. Protein: CASSLGGLGSPLHF.

The CDR3 nucleotides are TGTGCCAGTAGTATTACAGGGGGAACCACTGAAGCTTTCTTT. This gives the protein CASSITGGTTEAFF. V gene TRBV19 combines with J gene TRBJ1-1; 8 bases fit TRBD1. Losses at the gene ends were 3 bases for V and 4 bases for J; bases not matched to a gene: 4. CDR3 length: 14 residues. Germline assignment: CDR1 LNHDA and CDR2 SQIVND (reference sequence).

The CDR3 DNA reads as TGTGCCAGCAGCCCCACTAGCGGGAGGGCCTACGGGGAGCTGTTTTTT. Encoded protein: CASSPTSGRAYGELFF. The rearrangement joins TRBV9 to TRBJ2-2; TRBD2 agrees at 13 bases. This CDR3 spans 16 amino acids. The V gene end was trimmed by 4 bases and the J gene end by 7 bases; junction bases not matched to a gene: 7. Per germline, CDR1 SGDLS and CDR2 YYNGEE.

This clone was observed a single time. The DNA of the CDR3 is TGTGCCAGCAGTTCTAGATTAGGGGCGGGCAGGGGCGGCACTGAAGCTTTCTTT. This gives the protein CASSSRLGAGRGGTEAFF. The J gene is TRBJ1-1, the V gene TRBV28, with a possible D match to TRBD1 (6 bases). Deletions cut 4 bases from V and 4 bases from J, with 25 bases between. From germline, CDR1 is MDHEN and CDR2 SYDVKM. CDR3 length: 18 amino acids.

CDR3 bases: TGCGCCAGCAGGGAGACGGGAGAGAACACCGGGGAGCTGTTTTTT. It is translated as CASRETGENTGELFF. The chain carries TRBV5-1 and TRBJ2-2, with D maybe TRBD2 (6 bases). Trimming shortened V by 5 bases and J by 1 base, and 12 bases separated the two germline ends. Germline V gene sequence: CDR1 SGHRS, CDR2 YFSETQ. The CDR3 is 15 residues long.

The CDR3 sequence is CAVAERVNNYGYTF. Here the CDR3 DNA reads TGTGCCGTGGCGGAGAGGGTAAACAACTATGGCTACACCTTC. This chain uses TRBV19 with TRBJ1-2; D remains unclear. Trimming pared 11 bases from V and 2 bases from J, leaving 18 bases between. CDR1 and CDR2 from the germline V gene are LNHDA and SQIVND (reference sequence). This CDR3 has 14 amino acids.

The chain employs TRBV28 and TRBJ1-4; TRBD1 agrees at 8 bases. Trimming at V came to 5 bases and at J to 8 bases, leaving 7 bases not matched to a gene. The CDR3 runs to 14 residues. In germline, CDR1 is MDHEN, CDR2 SYDVKM. The CDR3: CASSVDRVGEKLFF. CDR3 nucleotide sequence: TGTGCCAGCAGTGTGGACAGGGTAGGGGAAAAACTGTTTTTT.

The chain uses TRBV6-5 and TRBJ1-2, with 9 bases that match TRBD1. CDR3 size: 13 residues. CDR1 MNHEY and CDR2 SVGAGI come from the germline V gene. V was pared by 6 bases and J by 5 bases, with 4 bases of the junction left unmatched. CDR3 bases: TGTGCCAGCAGACAGGGGGCGAAATATGGCTACACCTTC. Amino acids: CASRQGAKYGYTF.

The sample holds a few counts of this clone. This chain connects TRBV27 to TRBJ2-7; maybe TRBD1 (5 bases). V was pared by 2 bases and J by 5 bases, with 7 bases between. Looked up from germline, CDR1 is MNHEY and CDR2 is SMNVEV (reference sequence). The CDR3 loop spans 12 amino acids. CDR3 in amino acids: CASSLKGNEQYF. CDR3 in DNA: TGTGCCAGCAGTTTAAAGGGGAACGAGCAGTACTTC.

J is TRBJ2-3 and V is TRBV4-1, with D perhaps TRBD2 (5 bases). The V gene's germline CDR1 is MGHRA and CDR2 YSYEKL. The CDR3 is made up of 14 amino acids. The V gene lost 5 bases and the J gene lost 1 base, with 10 bases spanning the gap. CDR3: CASSGEYGTDTQYF. The CDR3 coding sequence is TGCGCCAGCAGCGGGGAGTACGGCACAGATACGCAGTATTTT.

This chain uses TRBV6-2 or TRBV6-3 with TRBJ1-1; D possibly corresponds to TRBD1 (5 bases). V dropped 6 bases and J dropped 7 bases, with 21 bases sitting between them. CDR3 length equals 15 residues. Germline lookup yields CDR1 MNHEY and CDR2 SVGEGT. The CDR3 loop reads CASSDPTQGALEAFF. The CDR3 DNA follows: TGTGCCAGCAGCGACCCGACACAAGGGGCCCTTGAAGCTTTCTTT.

The chain is built from TRBV18 and TRBJ1-1; TRBD1 is a possible D gene (5 bases). CDR1 KGHSH and CDR2 LQKENI come from the germline V gene. Trimming removed 1 base from V and 2 bases from J, with 8 bases in between. The CDR3 loop spans 14 amino acids. The DNA for the CDR3 is TGTGCCAGCTCACCACTGGGGGGTAACACTGAAGCTTTCTTT. This sequence encodes CASSPLGGNTEAFF.

This chain uses TRBV9 with TRBJ2-5; TRBD2 matches 7 bases. Germline CDR1 reads SGDLS; CDR2 reads YYNGEE. Trimming cost V 0 bases and J 4 bases; bases outside gene matches: 9. This CDR3 is built from 16 residues. For the CDR3, the DNA is TGTGCCAGCAGCGTAGGGGGACTAACCTGGGGAGAGACCCAGTACTTC. It is translated as CASSVGGLTWGETQYF.

This chain joins TRBV11-1 and TRBJ1-2; 7 nucleotides line up with TRBD1. After removal of 5 bases from V and 13 bases from J, the junction contained 10 bases not matched to a gene. CDR1 is SGHAT, CDR2 FQDESV, per germline (reference sequence). The CDR3 loop spans 12 amino acids. The CDR3 is CASSRQGTMLTF. In DNA form, the CDR3 reads TGTGCCAGCAGCCGACAGGGCACTATGCTCACCTTC.

This chain connects TRBV15 to TRBJ1-2; maybe TRBD1 (6 bases). The germline V and J ends were trimmed by 0 bases and 6 bases, with 11 bases remaining between them. The length of the CDR3 is 14 residues. The germline V gene encodes CDR1 LNHNV and CDR2 YYDKDF (reference sequence). The CDR3 DNA sequence: TGTGCCACCAGCAGAGACCCCAAGGGGGATGGCTACACCTTC. Translated, it gives CATSRDPKGDGYTF.